Here is one TCR beta chain with its context. The CDR3 runs 14 residues. The trim removed 3 bases at V and 5 bases at J, leaving 6 bases unmatched. From germline, CDR1 is MGHDK and CDR2 SYGVNS. This sample is drawn from a study of T cells after yellow fever vaccination. Each CDR3 protein is one row after TCRdb ran MiXCR on the 5' RACE reads. The table records under 400,000 distinct CDR3 sequences, approximately 13% of them present only once. V usage is TRBV25-1 and J usage is TRBJ2-7; 8 nucleotides line up with TRBD2. The clonotype comes from a man aged 18 to 30 who received the YFV17D yellow fever vaccine. The input for sequencing was CD4+ T cells sorted from PBMCs, taken 15 days after the yellow fever booster vaccination. DNA for the CDR3: TGTGCCAGCAGTGATAACCTAGCGGGCGACGAGCAGTACGTC. This gives the protein CASSDNLAGDEQYV.